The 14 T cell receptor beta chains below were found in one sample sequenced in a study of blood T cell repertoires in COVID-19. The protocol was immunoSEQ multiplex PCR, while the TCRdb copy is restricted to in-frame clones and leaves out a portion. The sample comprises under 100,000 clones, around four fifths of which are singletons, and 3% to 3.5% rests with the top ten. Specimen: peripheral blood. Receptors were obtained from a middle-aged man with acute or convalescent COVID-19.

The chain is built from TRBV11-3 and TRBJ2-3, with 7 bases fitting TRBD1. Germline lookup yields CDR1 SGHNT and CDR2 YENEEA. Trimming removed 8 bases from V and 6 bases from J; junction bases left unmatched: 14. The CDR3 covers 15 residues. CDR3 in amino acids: CASALGDSYDDTQYF. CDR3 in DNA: TGTGCCAGCGCCCTAGGGGACAGTTATGACGATACGCAGTATTTT.

This CDR3 reads CASSLSSYGYTF. The CDR3 coding sequence is TGTGCCAGCAGCCTCTCCAGTTATGGCTACACCTTC. This chain links TRBV5-6 with TRBJ1-2; no clear D gene. V was shortened by 4 bases and J by 5 bases, with 9 bases between the two germline ends. CDR1 and CDR2 from the germline V gene are SGHDT and YYEEEE. CDR3 length equals 12 residues. The full variable domain, with the rest looked up from reference TRBV5-6 and TRBJ1-2, is DAGVTQSPTHLIKTRGQQVTLRCSPKSGHDTVSWYQQALGQGPQFIFQYYEEEERQRGNFPDRFSGHQFPNYSSELNVNALLLGDSALYLCASSLSSYGYTFGSGTRLTVV.

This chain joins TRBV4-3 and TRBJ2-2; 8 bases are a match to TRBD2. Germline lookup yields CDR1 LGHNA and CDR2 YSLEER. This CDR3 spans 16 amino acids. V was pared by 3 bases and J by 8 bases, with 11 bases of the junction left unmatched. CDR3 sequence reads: CASSHQAGEWMGELFF. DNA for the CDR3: TGCGCCAGCAGCCACCAAGCGGGGGAATGGATGGGGGAGCTGTTTTTT.

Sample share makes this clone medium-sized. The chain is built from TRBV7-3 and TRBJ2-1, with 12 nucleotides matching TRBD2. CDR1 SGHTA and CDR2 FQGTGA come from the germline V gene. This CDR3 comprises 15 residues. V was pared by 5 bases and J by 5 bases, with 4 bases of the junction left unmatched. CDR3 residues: CASSAGLAGNNEQFF. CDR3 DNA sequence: TGTGCCAGCAGCGCCGGACTAGCGGGGAACAATGAGCAGTTCTTC.

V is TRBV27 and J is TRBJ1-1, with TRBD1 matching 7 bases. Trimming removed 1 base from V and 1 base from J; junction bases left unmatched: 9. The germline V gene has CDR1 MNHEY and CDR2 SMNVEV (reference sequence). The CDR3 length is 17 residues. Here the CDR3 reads CASSLLTTGQGNTEAFF. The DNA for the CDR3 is TGTGCCAGCAGTTTATTAACGACAGGGCAAGGGAACACTGAAGCTTTCTTT.

CDR3 in DNA: TGTGCCAGCAGGACAGGGCCTAGCAATCAGCCCCAGCATTTT. It translates to CASRTGPSNQPQHF. V usage is TRBV2 and J usage is TRBJ1-5; 7 bases match TRBD1. The CDR3 is 14 amino acids. Germline lookup yields CDR1 SNHLY and CDR2 FYNNEI. Trimming removed 6 bases from V and 0 bases from J; junction bases left unmatched: 2.

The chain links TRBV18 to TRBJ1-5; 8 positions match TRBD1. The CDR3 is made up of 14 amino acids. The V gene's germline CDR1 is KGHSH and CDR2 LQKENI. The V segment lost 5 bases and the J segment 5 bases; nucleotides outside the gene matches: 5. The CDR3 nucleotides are TGTGCCAGCTCAAGGACAGGGATTGATCAGCCCCAGCATTTT. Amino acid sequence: CASSRTGIDQPQHF. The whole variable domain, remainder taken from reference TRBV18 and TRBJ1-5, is NAGVMQNPRHLVRRRGQEARLRCSPMKGHSHVYWYRQLPEEGLKFMVYLQKENIIDESGMPKERFSAEFPKEGPSILRIQQVVRGDSAAYFCASSRTGIDQPQHFGDGTRLSIL.

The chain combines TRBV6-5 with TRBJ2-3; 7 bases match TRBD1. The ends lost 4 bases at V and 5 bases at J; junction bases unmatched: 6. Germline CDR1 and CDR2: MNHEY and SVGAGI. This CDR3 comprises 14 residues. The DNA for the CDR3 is TGTGCCAGCAGTTCTGACAGGGTGGGAGATACGCAGTATTTT. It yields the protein CASSSDRVGDTQYF.

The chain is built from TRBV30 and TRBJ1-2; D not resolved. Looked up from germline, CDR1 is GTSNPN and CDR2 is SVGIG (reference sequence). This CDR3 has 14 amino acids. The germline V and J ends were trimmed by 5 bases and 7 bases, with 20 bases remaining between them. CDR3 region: CAWQRPLGSGGYTF. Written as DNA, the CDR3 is TGTGCCTGGCAGAGACCCCTAGGATCGGGTGGCTACACCTTC.

The CDR3 sequence: CASSLERDANYGYTF. CDR3 in DNA: TGCGCCAGCAGCCTTGAGCGAGACGCTAACTATGGCTACACCTTC. The J gene is TRBJ1-2, the V gene TRBV5-1; D is unclear. The germline V gene has CDR1 SGHRS and CDR2 YFSETQ. Between the trimmed V and J ends, which lost 4 bases and 0 bases, there was a span of 13 bases. There are 15 residues in the CDR3.

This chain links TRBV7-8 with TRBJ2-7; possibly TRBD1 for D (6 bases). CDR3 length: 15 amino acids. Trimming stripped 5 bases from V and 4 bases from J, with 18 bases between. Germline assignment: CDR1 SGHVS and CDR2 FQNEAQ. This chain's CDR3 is CASSAQTGIGYEQYF. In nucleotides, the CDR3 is TGTGCCAGCAGCGCTCAAACAGGGATCGGGTACGAGCAGTACTTC.

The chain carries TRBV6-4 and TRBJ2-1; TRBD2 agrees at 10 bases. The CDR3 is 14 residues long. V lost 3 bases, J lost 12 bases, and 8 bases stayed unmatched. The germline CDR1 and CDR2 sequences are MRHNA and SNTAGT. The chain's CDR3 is CASSETVAGGRQFF. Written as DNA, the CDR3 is TGTGCCAGCAGTGAGACGGTAGCGGGAGGAAGGCAGTTCTTC.

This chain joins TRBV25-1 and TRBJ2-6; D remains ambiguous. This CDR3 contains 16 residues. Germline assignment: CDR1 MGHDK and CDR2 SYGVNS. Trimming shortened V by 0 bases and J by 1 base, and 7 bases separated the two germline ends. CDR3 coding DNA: TGTGCCAGCAGTGAATATCTCGGTTCTGGGGCCAACGTCCTGACTTTC. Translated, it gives CASSEYLGSGANVLTF.

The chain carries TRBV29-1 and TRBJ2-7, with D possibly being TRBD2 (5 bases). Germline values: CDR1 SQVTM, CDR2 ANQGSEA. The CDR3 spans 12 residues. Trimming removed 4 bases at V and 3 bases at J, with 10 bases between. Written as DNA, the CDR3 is TGCAGCGTTGGGAGTGAGGGCTACGAGCAGTACTTC. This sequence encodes CSVGSEGYEQYF.